The 29 T cell receptor beta chains below come from one sample, sequenced in a study of shared clonotypes between healthy human individuals. The protocol was immunoSEQ multiplex PCR, while the TCRdb copy is restricted to in-frame clones and leaves out a portion. Of fewer than 1 million clones listed, around 96% were seen once; the top ten hold less than 0.3%. It was CD45RO-negative cells, positively selected for CCR7, that made up naive CD8 cells, with terminally differentiated effector memory CD45RA+ cells excluded. Sequences were obtained from naive CD8+ T cells sorted from blood. The receptors originated from a man aged 25 to 40 in good health.

The gene calls are TRBV28 and TRBJ1-1, with TRBD1 identical over 7 bases. This CDR3 has 15 residues. The germline V gene encodes CDR1 MDHEN and CDR2 SYDVKM. J gave up 0 bases and V 4 bases, and 5 bases lay outside the gene matches. DNA for the CDR3: TGTGCCAGCAGTTGGGGACAGCTCCTGAACACTGAAGCTTTCTTT. Translating gives CASSWGQLLNTEAFF. Together with reference TRBV28 and TRBJ1-1, the CDR3 gives the full variable domain: DVKVTQSSRYLVKRTGEKVFLECVQDMDHENMFWYRQDPGLGLRLIYFSYDVKMKEKGDIPEGYSVSREKKERFSLILESASTNQTSMYLCASSWGQLLNTEAFFGQGTRLTVV.

The CDR3 region has the DNA TGTGCCAGCAGTTTTCTTCCGGGCACTGAAGCTTTCTTT. Translated: CASSFLPGTEAFF. J is TRBJ1-1 and V is TRBV28; D is unclear. Trimming cost V 3 bases and J 4 bases, with 9 bases left between them. Per germline, CDR1 MDHEN and CDR2 SYDVKM. This CDR3 is built from 13 residues.

The chain uses TRBV4-1 and TRBJ2-7; D might be TRBD1 or TRBD2, each matching 5 bases. CDR3 length equals 14 residues. The germline V gene has CDR1 MGHRA and CDR2 YSYEKL. The ends were cut back, 3 bases at V and 3 bases at J, with 12 bases in the middle. The CDR3 bases are TGCGCCAGCAGCCAGGGGGACGGTATCTACGAGCAGTACTTC. It is translated as CASSQGDGIYEQYF.

This clone has a handful of counts. The chain is built from TRBV11-2 and TRBJ2-3; TRBD2 aligns across 8 bases. Trimming removed 0 bases from V and 4 bases from J; junction bases left unmatched: 9. Germline CDR1 SGHAT, CDR2 FQNNGV. This CDR3 region has 17 residues. CDR3 protein: CASSLDIERELADTQYF. CDR3 in DNA: TGTGCCAGCAGCTTAGATATCGAGCGGGAGTTGGCAGATACGCAGTATTTT. Full variable domain (rest looked up from reference TRBV11-2 and TRBJ2-3): EAGVAQSPRYKIIEKRQSVAFWCNPISGHATLYWYQQILGQGPKLLIQFQNNGVVDDSQLPKDRFSAERLKGVDSTLKIQPAKLEDSAVYLCASSLDIERELADTQYFGPGTRLTVL.

V is TRBV27 and J is TRBJ1-4; 7 positions agree with TRBD1. This CDR3 contains 15 residues. The germline V gene has CDR1 MNHEY and CDR2 SMNVEV (reference sequence). Losses at the gene ends were 3 bases for V and 5 bases for J; bases not matched to a gene: 6. The DNA of the CDR3 is TGTGCCAGCAGTTTGTCAGGGGGAAGGAATGAAAAACTGTTTTTT. It codes for CASSLSGGRNEKLFF.

The chain carries TRBV27 and TRBJ2-3; the D gene could be TRBD1 or TRBD2 (5 bases each). The CDR3 is made up of 17 amino acids. V lost 0 bases to trimming and J lost 0 bases, with 13 bases between them. Germline CDR1 and CDR2: MNHEY and SMNVEV (reference sequence). In nucleotides, the CDR3 is TGTGCCAGCAGTTTATCCGAAGGGGACGGGAGCACAGATACGCAGTATTTT. Translation gives CASSLSEGDGSTDTQYF.

J is TRBJ2-3 and V is TRBV7-9; maybe TRBD1 (6 bases). The CDR3 totals 15 residues. From germline, CDR1 is SEHNR and CDR2 FQNEAQ (reference sequence). Trimming stripped 1 base from V and 1 base from J, with 9 bases between. In DNA, the CDR3 is TGTGCCAGCAGCTTAGTTTCAGGGGGCACAGATACGCAGTATTTT. This gives the protein CASSLVSGGTDTQYF.

This clone was seen once. This chain connects TRBV4-1 to TRBJ2-3; TRBD2 matches at 8 bases. Germline V gene data show CDR1 as MGHRA and CDR2 as YSYEKL. The CDR3 extends over 17 amino acids. Losses at the gene ends were 1 base for V and 3 bases for J; bases not matched to a gene: 9. The CDR3 loop reads CASSQGAAGGRTDTQYF. DNA for the CDR3: TGCGCCAGCAGCCAAGGGGCGGCGGGAGGAAGGACAGATACGCAGTATTTT.

V and J are TRBV18 and TRBJ2-2, with D unresolved. There are 17 residues in the CDR3. The V and J ends lost 1 base and 1 base respectively, with 13 bases between them. The V gene's germline CDR1 is KGHSH and CDR2 LQKENI. The DNA for the CDR3 is TGTGCCAGCTCACCACGCGTTGCATGGGAGAACACCGGGGAGCTGTTTTTT. This encodes CASSPRVAWENTGELFF.

The gene calls are TRBV27 and TRBJ2-1; D ambiguous. The germline CDR1 and CDR2 sequences are MNHEY and SMNVEV (reference sequence). Trimming left V 10 bases short and J 1 base short, with 14 bases between. The CDR3 consists of 14 residues. CDR3 region: CATSPEVSYNEQFF. The CDR3 bases are TGTGCCACCTCCCCCGAGGTGTCCTACAATGAGCAGTTCTTC.

This rearrangement joins TRBV2 to TRBJ2-1, with D perhaps matching TRBD2 (6 bases). Germline CDR1 is SNHLY and CDR2 is FYNNEI. The ends were cut back, 4 bases at V and 4 bases at J, with 11 bases in the middle. The CDR3 runs to 14 residues. In nucleotides, the CDR3 is TGTGCCAGCAGTGTGGGGCGGGGATACAATGAGCAGTTCTTC. Its translation: CASSVGRGYNEQFF.

The genes are TRBV4-2 and TRBJ2-1; 12 bases match TRBD1. V was clipped by 4 bases and J by 7 bases; unmatched bases: 5. Germline V gene data show CDR1 as LGHNA and CDR2 as YNFKEQ. The CDR3 extends over 15 amino acids. The chain's CDR3 is CASSPGTGGLNEQFF. Here the CDR3 DNA reads TGTGCCAGCAGCCCCGGGACAGGGGGCCTAAATGAGCAGTTCTTC.

The chain couples TRBV7-9 to TRBJ1-5; D gene ambiguous. Trimming removed 10 bases from V and 2 bases from J, with 18 bases in between. In germline, CDR1 is SEHNR, CDR2 FQNEAQ (reference sequence). This CDR3 has 15 amino acids. CDR3 nucleotide sequence: TGTGCCACACACTGGGCGGATCTCGGCAATCAGCCCCAGCATTTT. Translating gives CATHWADLGNQPQHF.

With regard to this clone: At the DNA level, this CDR3 is encoded by other sequences in the same sample as well. The chain uses TRBV7-9 and TRBJ1-5; D is ambiguous. Germline loops: CDR1 SEHNR, CDR2 FQNEAQ (reference sequence). Trimming cost V 4 bases and J 4 bases, with 5 bases left between them. CDR3 size: 12 residues. The CDR3 DNA sequence: TGTGCCAGCAGCTCACAGAATCAGCCCCAGCATTTT. This translates into CASSSQNQPQHF.

This clone was seen a single time. The rearrangement uses TRBV6-5 and TRBJ1-5, with D perhaps TRBD1 (5 bases). Germline V gene sequence: CDR1 MNHEY, CDR2 SVGAGI. Trimming removed 5 bases at V and 1 base at J, with 6 bases between. The CDR3 has 13 residues. CDR3: CASSRTSNQPQHF. As DNA, the CDR3 is TGTGCCAGCAGTAGGACAAGCAATCAGCCCCAGCATTTT.

The V call is TRBV6-5, the J call TRBJ1-1; D is perhaps TRBD1 (6 bases). The CDR3 is 14 residues long. Germline CDR1 reads MNHEY; CDR2 reads SVGAGI. The V and J ends lost 2 bases and 4 bases respectively, with 11 bases between them. This chain's CDR3 is CASSYGGVGTEAFF. As DNA, the CDR3 is TGTGCCAGCAGTTACGGGGGCGTGGGCACTGAAGCTTTCTTT.

The chain employs TRBV5-6 and TRBJ2-5; 10 bases align to TRBD2. The CDR3 totals 15 residues. The J segment lost 4 bases and the V segment lost 4 bases, leaving 7 bases of the junction unmatched. Germline V gene lookup returns CDR1 SGHDT and CDR2 YYEEEE. The CDR3 DNA is TGTGCCAGCAGCCAGAGCGGGAGGGCCCGAGAGACCCAGTACTTC. Its protein product is CASSQSGRARETQYF.

The CDR3 loop reads CASSDVGGLNTIYF. CDR3 bases: TGTGCCAGCAGTGATGTGGGGGGGCTGAACACCATATATTTT. The chain combines TRBV6-1 with TRBJ1-3; D possibly corresponds to TRBD1 (6 bases). With 3 bases removed from V and 7 bases from J, the gap between germline ends came to 13 bases. CDR1 MNHNS and CDR2 SASEGT come from the germline V gene. CDR3 size: 14 residues.

The rearrangement joins TRBV5-1 to TRBJ2-7, with D possibly being TRBD2 (6 bases). CDR1 and CDR2 from the germline V gene are SGHRS and YFSETQ. Trimming shortened V by 4 bases and J by 0 bases, and 14 bases separated the two germline ends. The length of the CDR3 is 15 residues. Here the CDR3 DNA reads TGCGCCAGCAGCCCCCCTGCGGGAAACTCCTACGAGCAGTACTTC. Amino acids: CASSPPAGNSYEQYF. Together with reference TRBV5-1 and TRBJ2-7, the CDR3 gives the full variable domain: KAGVTQTPRYLIKTRGQQVTLSCSPISGHRSVSWYQQTPGQGLQFLFEYFSETQRNKGNFPGRFSGRQFSNSRSEMNVSTLELGDSALYLCASSPPAGNSYEQYFGPGTRLTVT.

The chain combines TRBV20-1 with TRBJ2-3; TRBD2 aligns across 7 bases. The V gene's germline CDR1 is DFQATT and CDR2 SNEGSKA (reference sequence). The CDR3 loop spans 10 amino acids. Here the CDR3 DNA reads TGCAGCCCAGGGAGGGGTACGCAGTATTTT. Protein product: CSPGRGTQYF.

The rearrangement joins TRBV7-6 to TRBJ2-1; 9 bases are shared with TRBD2. This CDR3 has 14 amino acids. Per the germline V gene, CDR1 is SGHVS and CDR2 is FNYEAQ. The ends lost 5 bases at V and 9 bases at J; junction bases unmatched: 8. The CDR3 region is CASSTPGLAAEQFF. DNA of the CDR3: TGTGCCAGCAGCACACCGGGACTAGCTGCTGAGCAGTTCTTC.

The chain combines TRBV7-9 with TRBJ1-1; D is ambiguous. V was trimmed by 0 bases and J by 2 bases, leaving 10 bases between them. In germline, CDR1 is SEHNR, CDR2 FQNEAQ (reference sequence). The CDR3 is 15 amino acids. CDR3 in DNA: TGTGCCAGCAGCTTAGCGCCCCAGACAAACACTGAAGCTTTCTTT. This sequence encodes CASSLAPQTNTEAFF.

This clone was found once. The V gene is TRBV25-1, the J gene TRBJ2-1, with D possibly TRBD1 on 6 matching bases. The CDR3 is 15 amino acids. The germline V and J ends were trimmed by 7 bases and 6 bases, with 19 bases remaining between them. Per germline, CDR1 MGHDK and CDR2 SYGVNS. The CDR3 protein is CASTQNRDRSNEQFF. For the CDR3, the DNA is TGTGCCAGCACCCAGAACAGGGATCGGTCCAATGAGCAGTTCTTC.

V gene TRBV29-1 combines with J gene TRBJ2-3, with D uncertain. CDR3 size: 13 residues. Trimming left V 4 bases short and J 2 bases short, with 10 bases between. CDR1 and CDR2 from the germline V gene are SQVTM and ANQGSEA. CDR3 region: CSVGSANTDTQYF. In DNA, the CDR3 is TGCAGCGTTGGGTCGGCCAACACAGATACGCAGTATTTT.

V is TRBV5-1 and J is TRBJ2-1, with a tentative D call TRBD1 (5 bases). The CDR3 covers 15 residues. The germline V gene has CDR1 SGHRS and CDR2 YFSETQ. V dropped 6 bases and J dropped 4 bases, with 17 bases sitting between them. The CDR3 region is CASTPQASSYNEQFF. CDR3 bases: TGCGCCAGCACCCCACAGGCCTCGTCGTACAATGAGCAGTTCTTC.

The V gene is TRBV19, the J gene TRBJ2-2; either TRBD1 or TRBD2 may supply D (6 bases each). The V gene's germline CDR1 is LNHDA and CDR2 SQIVND (reference sequence). The ends were cut back, 4 bases at V and 3 bases at J, with 18 bases in the middle. This CDR3 contains 17 residues. The CDR3 DNA follows: TGTGCCAGTAGTAGGGAGGAATGGACAGCGCACACCGGGGAGCTGTTTTTT. Translated, it gives CASSREEWTAHTGELFF.

The chain is built from TRBV9 and TRBJ1-2; D is possibly TRBD1 (5 bases). Trimming cost V 3 bases and J 7 bases, with 13 bases left between them. CDR1 is SGDLS, CDR2 YYNGEE, per germline. The CDR3 contains 13 residues. CDR3 nucleotides: TGTGCCAGCAGCGACCGAGGGGTCTCTGGCTACACCTTC. Translating gives CASSDRGVSGYTF.

The chain recombines TRBV11-2 with TRBJ2-1; TRBD2 aligns across 8 bases. Germline trimming cut 3 bases from V and 7 bases from J; bases unmatched to any gene: 14. The CDR3 runs to 17 residues. The germline gives CDR1 SGHAT, CDR2 FQNNGV. Here the CDR3 reads CASSLPAVAGRGNEQFF. CDR3 nucleotides: TGTGCCAGCAGCTTGCCGGCGGTAGCGGGAAGGGGGAATGAGCAGTTCTTC.

This clone is a singleton in its sample. The chain uses TRBV2 and TRBJ2-7, with D perhaps matching TRBD1 or TRBD2 (5 bases each). The CDR3 sequence is 14 residues long. Trimming removed 4 bases at V and 0 bases at J, with 10 bases between. From germline, CDR1 is SNHLY and CDR2 FYNNEI. The CDR3: CASSAGTSSYEQYF. CDR3 nucleotide sequence: TGTGCCAGCAGTGCCGGGACGTCCTCCTACGAGCAGTACTTC.